This TCR beta chain was sequenced for a study of CD8+CD57+ T cells in acquired aplastic anemia. For the study at large: DNA recovered from sorted CD4+ and CD8+ cells had a mean of 3.2 ug.

Patients chosen for sequencing had shown CD8+CD57+ cell expansion by flow cytometry. Blood samples were obtained from patients who had received no prior therapy. The template used for profiling TCR beta VDJ and CDR3 was genomic DNA. TCRdb reanalysed the reads using MiXCR and keeps one entry per CDR3 protein. This sample has under 350,000 distinct CDR3 sequences, with approximately 60% found just once. Germline V lookup: CDR1 DFQATT, CDR2 SNEGSKA (reference sequence). The CDR3 length is 11 residues. The V end was cut by 3 bases, the J end by 4 bases, with 5 bases between. Source material: sorted CD4+, CD8+, or CD8+CD57+ T cells (not recorded which) from PBMCs. This sequence originates from a human donor with aplastic anemia. The rearrangement uses TRBV20-1 and TRBJ2-3, with no clear D. CDR3 sequence reads: CSASLSDTQYF. The CDR3 nucleotides read TGCAGTGCTAGCCTCTCAGATACGCAGTATTTT.